The TCR beta chain described here comes from a study of response to subunit inactivated influenza vaccine (dated by TCRdb to between 2018 and 2020). Notes on the research overall: Deep quantitative profiling of the T cell receptor repertoire was used in the study to follow responses to a trivalent subunit inactivated influenza vaccine. Here is what the overall study found, with its caveats: The authors suggested that each seasonal influenza vaccination may recruit only a limited number of new T cells.

The V and J ends are trimmed by 7 bases and 4 bases, leaving 21 bases between them. Inclusive of the bounding cysteine and phenylalanine, the CDR3 is 16 residues long. Kept here is only the CDR3 DNA, which spans 48 bases and is read in frame from base 1. The method behind the library was RT-PCR. TCRdb names Illumina HiSeq 2500 as the instrument used. The public reads were quality trimmed at Q25 with fastp and then assembled into clones with MiXCR by TCRdb, keeping productive beta chains. Rows matching on CDR3 protein sequence are summarized as one entry with the most common DNA and genes. For this sample there are under 850,000 distinct CDR3 sequences; roughly 18% appear just once. The top ten clonotypes cover approximately 11% of the sample. A word on this clonotype: Its specific antigen is unknown. No much larger clone exists at a distance of one base, and base qualities are not known.

The sample was PBMCs from blood, taken 4 to 6 days after vaccination. Recombination linked TRBV12-3 or TRBV12-4 to TRBJ2-3; a tentative D match to TRBD2 spans 6 bases. The receptor's source is a man aged 45-65 years who received an inactivated influenza vaccine. Donor details come from another sample of the same person, matched by shared clones. This receptor carries the CDR3 CASTLSGGSEADTQYF. The DNA sequence is TGTGCCAGCACCCTCTCTGGGGGGAGTGAGGCAGATACGCAGTATTTT.